The 14 T cell receptor beta chains given below trace back to one sample, sequenced in a study of CD8 T cells in ankylosing spondylitis. TCRdb re-analysed the 5' RACE reads in MiXCR, keeping a single row per CDR3 protein. Of 200,000 or so distinct CDR3 sequences in the sample, about a quarter were seen once. Sequencing was carried out using blood, either unsorted or a sorted T cell fraction (not recorded which). The receptors stem from a male donor with ankylosing spondylitis or in good health (not recorded which).

The V gene is TRBV7-9, the J gene TRBJ2-7; 9 bases are shared with TRBD1. J was trimmed by 5 bases and V by 5 bases; bases with no gene match: 10. CDR3 length equals 15 residues. Germline CDR1 and CDR2: SEHNR and FQNEAQ (reference sequence). CDR3 DNA sequence: TGTGCCAGCAGCACTTACCGGGACAGGGTCGACGAGCAGTACTTC. Residues: CASSTYRDRVDEQYF.

In this sample, this clonotype turned up many times. This chain uses TRBV10-2 with TRBJ1-5; D might be TRBD1 (5 bases). The CDR3 consists of 13 residues. The V gene's germline CDR1 is WSHSY and CDR2 SAAADI. V lost 4 bases to trimming and J lost 6 bases, with 10 bases between them. CDR3 DNA: TGCGCCAGCAGTGGGGGGGTAGGTCAGCCCCAGCATTTT. This encodes CASSGGVGQPQHF.

The sample holds many counts of this clonotype. The chain carries TRBV7-9 and TRBJ2-5, with 8 bases fitting TRBD1. The CDR3 consists of 17 residues. V lost 5 bases and J lost 5; bases outside the gene matches: 16. In germline, CDR1 is SEHNR, CDR2 FQNEAQ (reference sequence). The DNA of the CDR3 is TGTGCCAGCAGCAAACAATCCCCGGCAGGGGGCAGTGAGACCCAGTACTTC. It specifies CASSKQSPAGGSETQYF.

The chain joins TRBV20-1 to TRBJ2-7; 10 bases agree with TRBD2. The CDR3 has 14 amino acids. Per the germline V gene, CDR1 is DFQATT and CDR2 is SNEGSKA (reference sequence). The V segment lost 3 bases and the J segment 0 bases; nucleotides outside the gene matches: 2. The DNA for the CDR3 is TGCAGTGCTAGGCGGACTAGCGGCTCCTACGAGCAGTACTTC. Its translation is CSARRTSGSYEQYF.

V gene TRBV4-2 combines with J gene TRBJ2-7; a possible D gene is TRBD2 (6 bases). The V and J ends lost 0 bases and 0 bases respectively, with 12 bases between them. CDR3 size: 16 residues. Germline loops: CDR1 LGHNA, CDR2 YNFKEQ. DNA for the CDR3: TGTGCCAGCAGCCAAGACACTAGCTACAGCTCCTACGAGCAGTACTTC. Translation: CASSQDTSYSSYEQYF.

Many counts were recorded for this clonotype. The rearrangement links TRBV5-1 to TRBJ1-2; D call uncertain. V lost 0 bases and J lost 1, with 10 bases in between. CDR1 and CDR2 from the germline V gene are SGHRS and YFSETQ. The CDR3 is 15 residues long. The CDR3 is CASSLEEGYNYGYTF. Written as DNA, the CDR3 is TGCGCCAGCAGCTTGGAGGAAGGCTATAACTATGGCTACACCTTC. Full variable domain (outside the CDR3, taken from reference TRBV5-1 and TRBJ1-2): KAGVTQTPRYLIKTRGQQVTLSCSPISGHRSVSWYQQTPGQGLQFLFEYFSETQRNKGNFPGRFSGRQFSNSRSEMNVSTLELGDSALYLCASSLEEGYNYGYTFGSGTRLTVV.

The chain recombines TRBV20-1 with TRBJ1-6, with 7 positions matching TRBD1. This CDR3 has 15 amino acids. The ends lost 3 bases at V and 6 bases at J; junction bases unmatched: 8. Germline V gene data show CDR1 as DFQATT and CDR2 as SNEGSKA (reference sequence). As DNA, the CDR3 is TGCAGTGCTAGGAGGGCGGGACAGAGTAATTCACCCCTCCACTTT. Amino acids: CSARRAGQSNSPLHF.

The DNA of the CDR3 is TGCAGCGCCCTACTAGGGACGCAATCCGTGCAGTTCTTC. Translated: CSALLGTQSVQFF. The chain joins TRBV29-1 to TRBJ2-1; TRBD1 or TRBD2 may be the D gene (5 bases each). CDR3 length: 13 residues. Trimming left V 7 bases short and J 12 bases short, with 22 bases between. Germline V lookup: CDR1 SQVTM, CDR2 ANQGSEA.

In its sample, this clonotype was seen many times. The junction shows a germline mismatch at one end, possibly a read error. This sequence joins TRBV7-9 and TRBJ2-1; D is undetermined. The CDR3 sequence is 11 residues long. Germline V CDR1 and CDR2: SEHNR, FQNEAQ (reference sequence). CDR3 region: CASSLPAPELF. The CDR3 DNA reads as TGTGCCAGCAGTCTCCCAGCCCCGGAGCTCTTC.

The V call is TRBV12-3 or TRBV12-4, the J call TRBJ2-3; 13 bases are shared with TRBD2. This CDR3 has 18 amino acids. The V gene end was trimmed by 4 bases and the J gene end by 1 base; junction bases not matched to a gene: 8. For the CDR3, the DNA is TGTGCCAGCAGTTCGGGACTAGCGGGACACCTGGGCACAGATACGCAGTATTTT. It yields the protein CASSSGLAGHLGTDTQYF.

This clonotype was detected ten times or more. V and J are TRBV3-1 and TRBJ2-3, with unresolved D. V was cut by 0 bases and J by 2 bases, with 9 bases left in between. The CDR3 covers 15 residues. Per the germline V gene, CDR1 is LGHDT and CDR2 is YNNKEL (reference sequence). This CDR3 reads CASSQDPANTDTQYF. DNA for the CDR3: TGTGCCAGCAGCCAAGACCCAGCGAACACAGATACGCAGTATTTT.

The chain combines TRBV12-3 or TRBV12-4 with TRBJ1-4; maybe TRBD1 (5 bases). V lost 4 bases and J lost 8, with 11 bases in between. This CDR3 has 13 amino acids. CDR3 sequence reads: CASSWRDGEKLFF. The CDR3 region has the DNA TGTGCCAGCAGTTGGAGGGACGGCGAAAAACTGTTTTTT.

The V call is TRBV4-2, the J call TRBJ2-3; the match to TRBD2 covers 13 bases. Germline loops: CDR1 LGHNA, CDR2 YNFKEQ. With V trimmed by 4 bases and J by 6 bases, 13 bases remained unmatched. There are 18 residues in the CDR3. The CDR3 DNA follows: TGTGCCAGCAGCCGACCAACCGGACTAGCGGGAGTAGGCGATACGCAGTATTTT. Translated: CASSRPTGLAGVGDTQYF.

The V call is TRBV19, the J call TRBJ2-1, with 11 bases lining up with TRBD1. The CDR3 covers 18 residues. Germline V gene sequence: CDR1 LNHDA, CDR2 SQIVND (reference sequence). V gave up 2 bases and J gave up 7 bases; unmatched junction bases: 13. The CDR3 DNA sequence: TGTGCCAGTAGTATAACCGGACAGGGGGCAGCAATCGGAAATGAGCAGTTCTTC. Protein sequence: CASSITGQGAAIGNEQFF. The complete variable domain, with remaining parts taken from reference TRBV19 and TRBJ2-1, reads DGGITQSPKYLFRKEGQNVTLSCEQNLNHDAMYWYRQDPGQGLRLIYYSQIVNDFQKGDIAEGYSVSREKKESFPLTVTSAQKNPTAFYLCASSITGQGAAIGNEQFFGPGTRLTVL.